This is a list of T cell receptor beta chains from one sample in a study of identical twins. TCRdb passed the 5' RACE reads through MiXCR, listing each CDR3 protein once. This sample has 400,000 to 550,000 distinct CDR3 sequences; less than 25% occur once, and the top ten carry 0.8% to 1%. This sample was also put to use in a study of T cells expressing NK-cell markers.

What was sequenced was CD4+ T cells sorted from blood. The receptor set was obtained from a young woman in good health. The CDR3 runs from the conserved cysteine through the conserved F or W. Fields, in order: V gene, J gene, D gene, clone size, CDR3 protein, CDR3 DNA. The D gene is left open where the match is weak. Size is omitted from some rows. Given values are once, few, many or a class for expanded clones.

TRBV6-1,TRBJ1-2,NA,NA,CASSEDREQGYTF,TGTGCCAGCAGTGAAGACAGGGAGCAAGGCTACACCTTC
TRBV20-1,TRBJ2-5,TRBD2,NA,CSATGTSGEETQYF,TGCAGTGCAACTGGGACTAGCGGGGAAGAGACCCAGTACTTC
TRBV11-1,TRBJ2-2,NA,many,CASTGVRGTGELFF,TGTGCCAGCACCGGGGTTCGGGGCACCGGGGAGCTGTTTTTT
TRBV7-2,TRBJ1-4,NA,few,CASSFGLAEKLFF,TGTGCCAGCAGCTTTGGTCTGGCCGAAAAACTGTTTTTT
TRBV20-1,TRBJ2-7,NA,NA,CSAPGQLGGEQYF,TGCAGTGCTCCCGGCCAGCTCGGAGGCGAGCAGTACTTC
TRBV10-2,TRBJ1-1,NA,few,CASRGQIDTEAFF,TGCGCCAGCAGGGGTCAGATTGACACTGAAGCTTTCTTT
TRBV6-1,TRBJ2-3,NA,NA,CASSETGPGMDTDTQYF,TGTGCCAGCAGTGAAACAGGGCCAGGGATGGACACAGATACGCAGTATTTT
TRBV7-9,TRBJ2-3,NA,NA,CASSLAGVDTQYF,TGTGCCAGCAGCTTAGCGGGGGTGGATACGCAGTATTTT
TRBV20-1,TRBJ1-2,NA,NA,CSAWGAYGYTF,TGCAGTGCCTGGGGTGCCTATGGCTACACCTTC
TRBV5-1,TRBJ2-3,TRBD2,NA,CASSFRLAGVTDTQYF,TGCGCCAGCAGCTTCCGACTAGCGGGGGTCACAGATACGCAGTATTTT
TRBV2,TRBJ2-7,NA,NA,CASNRDSSYEQYF,TGTGCCAGCAACCGGGACTCCTCCTACGAGCAGTACTTC
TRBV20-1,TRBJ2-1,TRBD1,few,CSAQDRGRRNEQFF,TGCAGTGCGCAAGACAGGGGTCGGCGGAATGAGCAGTTCTTC
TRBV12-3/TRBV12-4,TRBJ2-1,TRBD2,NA,CASWEGLYNEQFF,TGTGCCAGCTGGGAGGGCCTCTACAATGAGCAGTTCTTC
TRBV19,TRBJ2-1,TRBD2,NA,CASISASGSRISYNEQFF,TGTGCCAGTATCTCGGCTAGCGGGAGTAGAATCTCCTACAATGAGCAGTTCTTC
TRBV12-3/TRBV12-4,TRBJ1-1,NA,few,CASSFTRTTAEAFF,TGTGCCAGCAGTTTTACCCGAACGACAGCTGAAGCTTTCTTT
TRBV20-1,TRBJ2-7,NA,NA,CSARRNIEQYF,TGCAGTGCTAGACGTAATATTGAGCAGTACTTC
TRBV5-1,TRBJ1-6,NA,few,CASRSTDSPLHF,TGCGCCAGCAGATCAACAGATTCACCCCTCCACTTT
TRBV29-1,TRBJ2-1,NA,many,CSVAYRANEQFF,TGCAGCGTTGCTTACAGGGCTAATGAGCAGTTCTTC
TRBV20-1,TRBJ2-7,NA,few,CSARFSYEQYF,TGCAGTGCTAGATTCAGCTACGAGCAGTACTTC
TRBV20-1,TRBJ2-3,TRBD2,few,CSATGTSRSDTQYF,TGCAGTGCTACGGGGACTAGCCGGTCAGATACGCAGTATTTT
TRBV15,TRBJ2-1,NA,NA,CATRESLPPYNEQFF,TGTGCCACCAGAGAATCACTCCCTCCCTACAATGAGCAGTTCTTC
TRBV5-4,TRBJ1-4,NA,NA,CASSRGPATNEKLFF,TGTGCCAGCAGCCGAGGGCCCGCAACTAATGAAAAACTGTTTTTT
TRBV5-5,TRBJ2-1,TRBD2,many,CASSFYAGGWEQFF,TGTGCCAGCAGCTTTTATGCGGGGGGCTGGGAGCAGTTCTTC
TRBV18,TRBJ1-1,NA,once,CASSPISGRGTEAFF,TGTGCCAGCTCACCGATTTCGGGGAGAGGCACTGAAGCTTTCTTT
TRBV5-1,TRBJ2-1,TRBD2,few,CASRTTSVYNEQFF,TGCGCCAGCCGGACGACTAGCGTTTACAATGAGCAGTTCTTC
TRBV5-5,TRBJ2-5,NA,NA,CASSLGLGRAVETQYF,TGTGCCAGCAGCTTGGGGCTAGGAAGGGCTGTGGAGACCCAGTACTTC
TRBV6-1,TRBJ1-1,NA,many,CASTTGLVQVANTEAFF,TGTGCCAGCACCACCGGGCTTGTACAAGTTGCGAACACTGAAGCTTTCTTT
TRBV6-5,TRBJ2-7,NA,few,CASSSLRTIYEQYF,TGTGCCAGCAGTTCCCTACGCACCATCTACGAGCAGTACTTC
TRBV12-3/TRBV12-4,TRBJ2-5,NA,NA,CASSLEPRYTQYF,TGTGCCAGCAGTTTGGAACCCCGGTACACCCAGTACTTC
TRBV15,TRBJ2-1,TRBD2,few,CATSMGLAGGNEQFF,TGTGCCACCAGCATGGGACTAGCGGGGGGTAATGAGCAGTTCTTC
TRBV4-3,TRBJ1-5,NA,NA,CASSQELASNQPQHF,TGCGCCAGCAGCCAAGAATTGGCTAGCAATCAGCCCCAGCATTTT
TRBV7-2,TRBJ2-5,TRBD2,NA,CASSLARTSQETQYF,TGTGCCAGCAGCTTAGCGCGGACTAGCCAAGAGACCCAGTACTTC
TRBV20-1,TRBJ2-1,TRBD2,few,CSAKRGGGLSEQFF,TGCAGTGCTAAGCGGGGGGGCGGCCTCAGTGAGCAGTTCTTC
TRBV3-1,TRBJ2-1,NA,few,CASSQDLLPEAEQFF,TGTGCCAGCAGCCAAGATCTTCTCCCGGAAGCAGAGCAGTTCTTC
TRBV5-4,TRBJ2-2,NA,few,CASSSPPTGNTGELFF,TGTGCCAGCAGCTCCCCCCCGACTGGGAACACCGGGGAGCTGTTTTTT
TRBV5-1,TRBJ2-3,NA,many,CASSLDSGGTDTQYF,TGCGCCAGCAGCTTGGATTCGGGGGGCACAGATACGCAGTATTTT
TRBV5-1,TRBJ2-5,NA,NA,CASSLVGKKETQYF,TGCGCCAGCAGTTTGGTAGGCAAGAAAGAGACCCAGTACTTC
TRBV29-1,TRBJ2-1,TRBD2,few,CSVEERTSGGNEQFF,TGCAGCGTTGAAGAGAGGACTAGCGGGGGAAATGAGCAGTTCTTC
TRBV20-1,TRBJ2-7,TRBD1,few,CSASRGTYEQYF,TGCAGTGCTAGCAGGGGGACGTACGAGCAGTACTTC
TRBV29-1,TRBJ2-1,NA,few,CSAVRTYNEQFF,TGCAGCGCCGTGAGGACCTACAATGAGCAGTTCTTC
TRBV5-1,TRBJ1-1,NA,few,CASSLDARTEAFF,TGCGCCAGCAGCTTGGACGCCCGCACTGAAGCTTTCTTT